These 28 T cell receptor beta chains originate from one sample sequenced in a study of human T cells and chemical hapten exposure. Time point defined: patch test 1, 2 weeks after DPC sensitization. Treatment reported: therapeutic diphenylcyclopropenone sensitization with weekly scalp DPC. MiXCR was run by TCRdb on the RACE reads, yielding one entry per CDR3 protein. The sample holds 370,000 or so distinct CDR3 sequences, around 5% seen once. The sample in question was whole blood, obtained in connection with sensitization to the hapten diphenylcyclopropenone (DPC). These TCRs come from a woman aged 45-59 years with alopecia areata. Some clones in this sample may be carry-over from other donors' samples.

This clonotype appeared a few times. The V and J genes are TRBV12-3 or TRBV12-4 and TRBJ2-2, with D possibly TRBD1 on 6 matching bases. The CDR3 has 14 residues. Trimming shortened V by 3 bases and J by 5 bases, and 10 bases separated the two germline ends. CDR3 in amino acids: CASSFDRQTGELFF. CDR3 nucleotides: TGTGCCAGCAGTTTTGACAGGCAGACCGGGGAGCTGTTTTTT.

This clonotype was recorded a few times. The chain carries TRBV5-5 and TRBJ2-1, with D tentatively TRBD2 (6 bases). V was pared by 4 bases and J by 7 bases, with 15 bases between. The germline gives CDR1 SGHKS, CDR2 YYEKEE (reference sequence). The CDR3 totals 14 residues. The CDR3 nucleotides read TGTGCCAGCAGCCCCGCCGGGGGTGCTAATGAGCAGTTCTTC. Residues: CASSPAGGANEQFF.

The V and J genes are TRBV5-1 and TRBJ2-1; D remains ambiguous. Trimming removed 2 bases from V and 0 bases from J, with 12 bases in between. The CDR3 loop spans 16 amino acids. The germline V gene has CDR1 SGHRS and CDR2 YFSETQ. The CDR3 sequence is CASSFYTPSSYNEQFF. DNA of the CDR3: TGCGCCAGCAGCTTTTACACCCCTAGCTCCTACAATGAGCAGTTCTTC.

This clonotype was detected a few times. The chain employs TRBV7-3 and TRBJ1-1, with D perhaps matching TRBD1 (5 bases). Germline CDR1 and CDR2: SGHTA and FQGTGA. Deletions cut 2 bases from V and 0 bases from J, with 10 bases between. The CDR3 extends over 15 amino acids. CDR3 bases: TGTGCCAGCAGCTTAGGGGCGAAAATGAACACTGAAGCTTTCTTT. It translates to CASSLGAKMNTEAFF.

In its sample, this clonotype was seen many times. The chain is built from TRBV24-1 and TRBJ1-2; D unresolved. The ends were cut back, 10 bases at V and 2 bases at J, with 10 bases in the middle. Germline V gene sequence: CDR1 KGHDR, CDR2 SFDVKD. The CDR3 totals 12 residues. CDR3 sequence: CATSTANYGYTF. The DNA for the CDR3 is TGTGCCACTTCGACGGCGAACTATGGCTACACCTTC.

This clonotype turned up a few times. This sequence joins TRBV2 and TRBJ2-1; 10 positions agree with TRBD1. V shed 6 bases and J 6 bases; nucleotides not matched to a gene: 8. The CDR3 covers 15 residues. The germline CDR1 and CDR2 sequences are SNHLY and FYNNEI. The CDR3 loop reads CASSRPGQGFNEQFF. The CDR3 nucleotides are TGTGCCAGCAGCCGTCCGGGACAGGGGTTCAATGAGCAGTTCTTC.

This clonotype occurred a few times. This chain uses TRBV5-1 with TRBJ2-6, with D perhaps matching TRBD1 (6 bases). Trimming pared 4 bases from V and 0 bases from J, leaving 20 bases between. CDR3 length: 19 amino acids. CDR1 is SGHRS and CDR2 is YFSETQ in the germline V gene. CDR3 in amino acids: CASSPRGDRLSSGANVLTF. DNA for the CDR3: TGCGCCAGCAGCCCGAGGGGTGACAGGCTTTCCTCTGGGGCCAACGTCCTGACTTTC.

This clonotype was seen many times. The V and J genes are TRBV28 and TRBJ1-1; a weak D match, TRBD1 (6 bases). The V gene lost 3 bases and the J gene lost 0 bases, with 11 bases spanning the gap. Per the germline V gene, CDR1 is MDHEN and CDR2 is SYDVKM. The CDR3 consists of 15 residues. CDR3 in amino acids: CASSLGGRVNTEAFF. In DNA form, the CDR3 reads TGTGCCAGCAGTTTGGGGGGGCGCGTGAACACTGAAGCTTTCTTT. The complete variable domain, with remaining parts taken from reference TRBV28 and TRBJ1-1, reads DVKVTQSSRYLVKRTGEKVFLECVQDMDHENMFWYRQDPGLGLRLIYFSYDVKMKEKGDIPEGYSVSREKKERFSLILESASTNQTSMYLCASSLGGRVNTEAFFGQGTRLTVV.

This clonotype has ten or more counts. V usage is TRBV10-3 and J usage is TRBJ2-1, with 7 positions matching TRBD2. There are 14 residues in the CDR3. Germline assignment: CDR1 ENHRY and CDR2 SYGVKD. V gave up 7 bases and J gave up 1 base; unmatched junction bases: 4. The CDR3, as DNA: TGTGCCATCAAGGAGGGAGGGTCCTACAATGAGCAGTTCTTC. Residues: CAIKEGGSYNEQFF.

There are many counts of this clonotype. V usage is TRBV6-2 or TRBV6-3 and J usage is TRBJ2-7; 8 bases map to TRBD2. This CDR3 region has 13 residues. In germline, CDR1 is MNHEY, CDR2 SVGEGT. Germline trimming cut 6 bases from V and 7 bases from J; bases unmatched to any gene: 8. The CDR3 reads CASSLWREEEQYF. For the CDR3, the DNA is TGTGCCAGCAGCCTGTGGCGGGAGGAAGAGCAGTACTTC.

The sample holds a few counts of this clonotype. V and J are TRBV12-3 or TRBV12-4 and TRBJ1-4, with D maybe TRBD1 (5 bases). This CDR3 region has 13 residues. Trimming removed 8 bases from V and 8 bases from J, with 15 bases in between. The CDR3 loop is CASARQNGEKLFF. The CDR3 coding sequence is TGTGCCAGCGCTAGACAGAACGGGGAAAAACTGTTTTTT.

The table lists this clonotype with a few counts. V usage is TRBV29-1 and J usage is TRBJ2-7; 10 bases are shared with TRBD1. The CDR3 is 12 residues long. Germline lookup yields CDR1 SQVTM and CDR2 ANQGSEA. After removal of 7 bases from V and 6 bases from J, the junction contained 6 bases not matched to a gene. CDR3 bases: TGCAGCGCACCGGGACAGGGGTCCGAGCAGTACTTC. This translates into CSAPGQGSEQYF.

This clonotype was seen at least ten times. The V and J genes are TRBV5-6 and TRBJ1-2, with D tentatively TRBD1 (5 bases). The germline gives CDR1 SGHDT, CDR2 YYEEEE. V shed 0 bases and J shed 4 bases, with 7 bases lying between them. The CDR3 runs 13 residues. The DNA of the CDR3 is TGTGCCAGCAGCTTGGGAGACAGCTATGGCTACACCTTC. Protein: CASSLGDSYGYTF.

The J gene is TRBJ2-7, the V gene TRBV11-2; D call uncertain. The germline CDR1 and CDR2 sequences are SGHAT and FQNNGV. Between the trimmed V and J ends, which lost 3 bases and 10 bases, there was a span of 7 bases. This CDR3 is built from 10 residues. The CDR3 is CASSLGIQYF. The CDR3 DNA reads TGTGCCAGCAGCTTGGGGATTCAGTACTTC.

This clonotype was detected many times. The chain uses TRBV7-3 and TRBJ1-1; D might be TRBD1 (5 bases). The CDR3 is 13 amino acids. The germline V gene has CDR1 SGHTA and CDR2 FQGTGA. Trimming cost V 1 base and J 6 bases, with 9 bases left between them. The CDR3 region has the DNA TGTGCCAGCAGCTTAAGAAGGGGCGCTGAAGCTTTCTTT. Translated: CASSLRRGAEAFF. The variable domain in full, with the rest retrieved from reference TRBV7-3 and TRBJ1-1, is GAGVSQTPSNKVTEKGKYVELRCDPISGHTALYWYRQSLGQGPEFLIYFQGTGAADDSGLPNDRFFAVRPEGSVSTLKIQRTERGDSAVYLCASSLRRGAEAFFGQGTRLTVV.

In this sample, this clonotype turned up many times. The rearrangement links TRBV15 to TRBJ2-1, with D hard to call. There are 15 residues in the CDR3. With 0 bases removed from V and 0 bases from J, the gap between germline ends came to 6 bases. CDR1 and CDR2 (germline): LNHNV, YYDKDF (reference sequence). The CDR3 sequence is CATSRDVRSYNEQFF. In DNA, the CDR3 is TGTGCCACCAGCAGAGACGTCCGCTCCTACAATGAGCAGTTCTTC.

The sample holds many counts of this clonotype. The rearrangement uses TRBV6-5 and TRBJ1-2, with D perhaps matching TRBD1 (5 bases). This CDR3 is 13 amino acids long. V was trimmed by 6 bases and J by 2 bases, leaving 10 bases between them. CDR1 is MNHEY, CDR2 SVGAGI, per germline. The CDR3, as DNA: TGTGCCAGCAGAGTGACAGAGAACTATGGCTACACCTTC. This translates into CASRVTENYGYTF.

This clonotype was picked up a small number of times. This chain's CDR3 is CSARSSGYTQYF. The CDR3 DNA reads as TGCAGTGCTAGATCTAGCGGATATACGCAGTATTTT. V usage is TRBV20-1 and J usage is TRBJ2-3; 7 bases are shared with TRBD2. J was trimmed by 7 bases and V by 2 bases; bases with no gene match: 3. The CDR3 extends over 12 amino acids. Germline V gene sequence: CDR1 DFQATT, CDR2 SNEGSKA (reference sequence).

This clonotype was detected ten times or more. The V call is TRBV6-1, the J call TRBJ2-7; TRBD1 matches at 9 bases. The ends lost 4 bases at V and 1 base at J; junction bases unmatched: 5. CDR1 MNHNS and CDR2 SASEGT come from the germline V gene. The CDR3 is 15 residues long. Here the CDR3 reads CASSGPGQGSYEQYF. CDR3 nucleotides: TGTGCCAGCAGTGGCCCGGGACAGGGTTCCTACGAGCAGTACTTC.

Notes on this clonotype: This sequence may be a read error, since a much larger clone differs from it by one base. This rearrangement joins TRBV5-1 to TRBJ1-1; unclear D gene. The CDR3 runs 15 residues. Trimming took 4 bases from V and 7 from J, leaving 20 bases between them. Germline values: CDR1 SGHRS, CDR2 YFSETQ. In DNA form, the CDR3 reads TGCGCCAGCAGCCTGGTAGACTCGGTGTGGGGTGAAGCTTTCTTT. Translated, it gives CASSLVDSVWGEAFF. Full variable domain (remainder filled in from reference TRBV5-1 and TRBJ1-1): KAGVTQTPRYLIKTRGQQVTLSCSPISGHRSVSWYQQTPGQGLQFLFEYFSETQRNKGNFPGRFSGRQFSNSRSEMNVSTLELGDSALYLCASSLVDSVWGEAFFGQGTRLTVV.

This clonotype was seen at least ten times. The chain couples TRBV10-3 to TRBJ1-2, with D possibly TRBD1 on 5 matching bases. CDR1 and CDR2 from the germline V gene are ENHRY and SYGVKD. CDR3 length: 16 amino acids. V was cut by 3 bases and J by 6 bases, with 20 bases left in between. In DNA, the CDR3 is TGTGCCATCAGTGACCCCGGTGTGGGGCCGAGGGATGGCTACACCTTC. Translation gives CAISDPGVGPRDGYTF.

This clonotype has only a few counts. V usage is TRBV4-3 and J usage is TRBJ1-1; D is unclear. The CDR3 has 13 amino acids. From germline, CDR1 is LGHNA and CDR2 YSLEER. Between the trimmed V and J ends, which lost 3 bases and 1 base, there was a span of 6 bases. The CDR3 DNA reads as TGCGCCAGCAGCCACATGGGGAACACTGAAGCTTTCTTT. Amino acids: CASSHMGNTEAFF.

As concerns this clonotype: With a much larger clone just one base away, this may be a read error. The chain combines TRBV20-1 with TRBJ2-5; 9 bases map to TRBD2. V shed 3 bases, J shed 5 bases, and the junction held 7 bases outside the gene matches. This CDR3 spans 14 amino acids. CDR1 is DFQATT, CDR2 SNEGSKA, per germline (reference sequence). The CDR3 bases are TGCAGTGCTAGTAGCGGGAGCGTCGAGGAGACCCAGTACTTC. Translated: CSASSGSVEETQYF.

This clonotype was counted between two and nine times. CDR3 sequence (DNA): TGTGCCAAAACGGGACAGGGGTTCACAGATACGCAGTATTTT. As protein: CAKTGQGFTDTQYF. The genes are TRBV21-1 and TRBJ2-3; the tabulated D call, TRBD1, remains unverified against the DNA. TRBV21-1 is annotated as a pseudogene. The CDR3 covers 14 residues.

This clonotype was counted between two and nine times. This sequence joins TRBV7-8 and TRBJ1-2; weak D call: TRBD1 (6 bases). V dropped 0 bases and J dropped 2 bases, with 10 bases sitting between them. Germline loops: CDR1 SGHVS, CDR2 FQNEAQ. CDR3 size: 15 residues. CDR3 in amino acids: CASSLAFGQNYGYTF. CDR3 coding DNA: TGTGCCAGCAGCTTAGCGTTCGGACAGAACTATGGCTACACCTTC.

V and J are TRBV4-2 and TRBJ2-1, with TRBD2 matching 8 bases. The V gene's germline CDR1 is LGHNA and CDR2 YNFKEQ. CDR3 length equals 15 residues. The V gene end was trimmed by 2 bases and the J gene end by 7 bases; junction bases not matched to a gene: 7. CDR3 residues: CASSQRLPSGNEQFF. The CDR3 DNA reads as TGTGCCAGCAGCCAACGGCTACCTAGCGGGAATGAGCAGTTCTTC.

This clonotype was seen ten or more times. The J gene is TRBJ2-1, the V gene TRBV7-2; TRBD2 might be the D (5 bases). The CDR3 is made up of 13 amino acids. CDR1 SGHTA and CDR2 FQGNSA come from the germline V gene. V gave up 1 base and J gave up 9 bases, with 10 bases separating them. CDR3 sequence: CASSLGYGGEQFF. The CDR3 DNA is TGTGCCAGCAGCTTAGGATACGGAGGTGAGCAGTTCTTC.

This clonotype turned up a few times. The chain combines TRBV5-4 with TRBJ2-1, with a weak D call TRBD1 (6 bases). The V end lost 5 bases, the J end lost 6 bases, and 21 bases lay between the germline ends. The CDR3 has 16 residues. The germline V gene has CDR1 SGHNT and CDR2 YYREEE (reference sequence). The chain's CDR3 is CASRNRAHAGTNEQFF. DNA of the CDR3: TGTGCCAGCAGGAACAGGGCCCATGCAGGTACCAATGAGCAGTTCTTC.